Shown below are 15 T cell receptor beta chains from a single sample sequenced in a study of cytomegalovirus exposure and HLA in healthy donors. PCR amplification relied on 60 Vbeta primers (plus 13 Jbeta primers). Method: immunoSEQ multiplex PCR; TCRdb's copy keeps in-frame clones and lacks some. The data show approximately 170,000 clones, roughly 80% seen once. Material: PBMCs. These TCRs come from a female donor in good health and CMV-seronegative.

This clone showed up just a few times. The V and J genes are TRBV28 and TRBJ1-3; D is unclear. The V gene lost 1 base and the J gene lost 5 bases, with 6 bases spanning the gap. The CDR3 totals 13 residues. Germline V gene lookup returns CDR1 MDHEN and CDR2 SYDVKM. CDR3 sequence reads: CASSLSRRNTIYF. For the CDR3, the DNA is TGTGCCAGCAGTTTATCGAGGAGAAACACCATATATTTT.

This clone is medium-sized. V and J are TRBV29-1 and TRBJ1-2; D not resolved. The CDR3 spans 12 residues. V was pared by 6 bases and J by 4 bases, with 12 bases between. Germline V CDR1 and CDR2: SQVTM, ANQGSEA. The CDR3 region is CSVGSDTYGYTF. DNA for the CDR3: TGCAGCGTGGGCTCCGACACCTATGGCTACACCTTC.

The V and J genes are TRBV5-1 and TRBJ2-1, with 8 bases lining up with TRBD2. J gave up 0 bases and V 2 bases, and 1 base lay outside the gene matches. The CDR3 runs 15 residues. Per germline, CDR1 SGHRS and CDR2 YFSETQ. The CDR3 region is CASSLGLASYNEQFF. The CDR3 bases are TGCGCCAGCAGCTTAGGACTAGCCTCCTACAATGAGCAGTTCTTC.

The chain links TRBV5-1 to TRBJ1-4; D not certain. The germline V gene encodes CDR1 SGHRS and CDR2 YFSETQ. V shed 0 bases and J shed 6 bases, with 12 bases lying between them. This CDR3 is built from 15 residues. The CDR3 loop is CASSLDRGPDEKLFF. CDR3 coding DNA: TGCGCCAGCAGCTTGGACAGAGGGCCGGATGAAAAACTGTTTTTT.

In nucleotides, the CDR3 is TGTGCCAGCAGTGAAGCGCAGAACGCTTATGGCTACACCTTC. Protein: CASSEAQNAYGYTF. The V and J genes are TRBV6-1 and TRBJ1-2; no reliable D call. Trimming took off 0 bases at V and 5 bases at J, with 10 bases between the two ends. Germline CDR1 MNHNS, CDR2 SASEGT. This CDR3 is 14 amino acids long.

The CDR3 region is CASSSAGTSGRETQYF. In nucleotides, the CDR3 is TGCGCCAGCAGCTCCGCCGGGACTAGCGGGAGAGAGACCCAGTACTTC. This rearrangement joins TRBV5-1 to TRBJ2-5; TRBD2 matches 14 bases. The CDR3 extends over 16 amino acids. Germline CDR1 SGHRS, CDR2 YFSETQ. The V and J ends lost 3 bases and 4 bases, in that order; junction bases with no gene match: 5.

The chain joins TRBV10-2 to TRBJ1-2, with a possible D match to TRBD1 (6 bases). The ends were cut back, 6 bases at V and 6 bases at J, with 11 bases in the middle. From germline, CDR1 is WSHSY and CDR2 SAAADI. The CDR3 consists of 12 residues. The CDR3 spells CASSLNRDGYTF. CDR3 in DNA: TGCGCCAGCAGCCTTAACAGGGATGGCTACACCTTC.

The chain links TRBV7-9 to TRBJ2-2; D call uncertain. Trimming pared 2 bases from V and 3 bases from J, leaving 10 bases between. The CDR3 totals 15 residues. CDR1 SEHNR and CDR2 FQNEAQ come from the germline V gene (reference sequence). As DNA, the CDR3 is TGTGCCAGCAGCTTACGAAACAGAGACACCGGGGAGCTGTTTTTT. This translates into CASSLRNRDTGELFF.

V and J are TRBV11-3 and TRBJ2-1; D uncertain. The V gene lost 3 bases and the J gene lost 3 bases, with 9 bases spanning the gap. The CDR3 is 14 residues long. Per germline, CDR1 SGHNT and CDR2 YENEEA. In DNA form, the CDR3 reads TGTGCCAGCAGCTTGGAGAGTGGCTACAATGAGCAGTTCTTC. This gives the protein CASSLESGYNEQFF.

The chain has TRBV6-5 and TRBJ2-3, with 10 bases that match TRBD2. Germline-derived CDR1 and CDR2 are MNHEY and SVGAGI. The CDR3 consists of 15 residues. The V gene end was trimmed by 2 bases and the J gene end by 6 bases; junction bases not matched to a gene: 5. The CDR3 DNA reads TGTGCCAGCAGTTACGAGCGGGAGGGCCGGGATACGCAGTATTTT. This encodes CASSYEREGRDTQYF.

V is TRBV11-2 and J is TRBJ1-2, with D uncertain. V lost 0 bases and J lost 8, with 10 bases in between. CDR1 is SGHAT, CDR2 FQNNGV, per germline. The length of the CDR3 is 13 residues. In DNA form, the CDR3 reads TGTGCCAGCAGCTTAGATCCGGGGATGGGCTACACCTTC. Amino acids: CASSLDPGMGYTF.

This rearrangement joins TRBV7-2 to TRBJ1-1; the D is unclear. Germline V gene lookup returns CDR1 SGHTA and CDR2 FQGNSA. The CDR3 is made up of 13 amino acids. V was clipped by 5 bases and J by 0 bases, with 7 bases between them. CDR3 region: CASSRILNTEAFF. The CDR3 DNA reads as TGTGCCAGCAGCCGTATCTTGAACACTGAAGCTTTCTTT.

In its sample, this clone was seen a few times. V is TRBV30 and J is TRBJ1-6; possible D gene TRBD1, 5 bases. V lost 4 bases and J 9 bases, leaving 16 bases between the germline ends. CDR1 is GTSNPN, CDR2 SVGIG, per germline (reference sequence). This CDR3 has 14 amino acids. The CDR3 protein is CAWKGTAGGSPLHF. The CDR3 nucleotides are TGTGCCTGGAAAGGGACGGCGGGGGGTTCACCCCTCCACTTT.

This clone was recorded a few times. The chain carries TRBV7-2 and TRBJ1-6, with TRBD1 as a possible D gene (6 bases). Trimming pared 5 bases from V and 5 bases from J, leaving 10 bases between. The germline CDR1 and CDR2 sequences are SGHTA and FQGNSA. The CDR3 covers 14 residues. CDR3 nucleotide sequence: TGTGCCAGCAGCCACAGGGCGGATAATTCACCCCTCCACTTT. Amino acids: CASSHRADNSPLHF.

The chain has TRBV10-3 and TRBJ1-1; D gene ambiguous. The CDR3 spans 13 residues. The germline gives CDR1 ENHRY, CDR2 SYGVKD. Trimming took off 0 bases at V and 3 bases at J, with 5 bases between the two ends. As DNA, the CDR3 is TGTGCCATCAGTGAGTCGACTGACACTGAAGCTTTCTTT. Encoded protein: CAISESTDTEAFF.